What follows describes a single T cell receptor beta chain. What it binds is unknown. Germline CDR1 reads MDHEN; CDR2 reads SYDVKM. Trimming cost V 6 bases and J 6 bases; bases outside gene matches: 7. This CDR3 is built from 14 residues. 5'RACE primed at constant segments yielded TCR alpha and TCR beta cDNA libraries bearing sample barcodes and UMIs. TCRdb re-derived calls from the 5' RACE reads in MiXCR, one entry per CDR3 protein. Of approximately 480,000 distinct CDR3 sequences listed, around a sixth are singletons. The source of the sample is a study of T-cell memory formation after mild COVID-19. Study information: TCR clusters showed largely donor specificity.

Points from the study as a whole: Pre-infection memory harbored some responding clones, suggesting cross-reactive memory joined. Contracting CD4+ clones were located mainly in CM and EM, and CD8+ clones in EMRA.

V gene TRBV28 combines with J gene TRBJ1-1; TRBD1 matches at 10 bases. Specimen: PBMCs or a T cell subset sorted from them (not recorded which). The TCR was taken from an adult woman who had mild COVID-19 (a few samples of this study predate the infection). Cell type and time point are not known. CDR3: CASSSSGTGAEAFF. In nucleotides, the CDR3 is TGTGCCAGCAGCTCCTCCGGGACAGGGGCTGAAGCTTTCTTT.